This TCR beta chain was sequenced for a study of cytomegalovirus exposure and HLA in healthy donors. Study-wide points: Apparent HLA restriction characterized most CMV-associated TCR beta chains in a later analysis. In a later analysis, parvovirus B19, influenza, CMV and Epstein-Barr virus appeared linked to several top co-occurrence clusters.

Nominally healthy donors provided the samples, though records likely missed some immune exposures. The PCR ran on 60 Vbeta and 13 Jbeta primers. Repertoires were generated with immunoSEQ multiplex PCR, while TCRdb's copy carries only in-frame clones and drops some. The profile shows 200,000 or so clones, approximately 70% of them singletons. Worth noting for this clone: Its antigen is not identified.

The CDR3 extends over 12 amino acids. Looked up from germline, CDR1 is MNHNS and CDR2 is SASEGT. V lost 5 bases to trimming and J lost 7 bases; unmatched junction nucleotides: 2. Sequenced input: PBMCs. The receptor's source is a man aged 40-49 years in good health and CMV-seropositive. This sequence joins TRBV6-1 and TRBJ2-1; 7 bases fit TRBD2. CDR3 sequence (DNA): TGTGCCAGCAGTTTGGGGGGGAATGAGCAGTTCTTC. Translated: CASSLGGNEQFF.